A selection of T cell receptor beta chains follows, all from one sample in a study of T-cell reconstitution after alpha-beta-depleted transplantation in children. TCRdb reprocessed the PCR reads via MiXCR and lists one record per CDR3 protein. The table has about 360,000 distinct CDR3 sequences, roughly 14% seen once. The sample consisted of PBMCs, taken from the stem cell graft. The origin of the receptors is a human donor who donated a stem cell graft to a child with Fanconi anemia. Both conserved end residues are part of each CDR3. D genes are given only for firm matches. A clone size is listed for some rows: how often the clone was seen (once, few, many), or a class if it is expanded.

CDR3 DNA: TGTGCCAGCATCCTTTCTGGGACAGGGACCCCTTTTGATCAGCCCCAGCATTTT
CDR3 protein: CASILSGTGTPFDQPQHF
J gene: TRBJ1-5
clone size: few
D gene: TRBD1
V gene: TRBV28
CDR3 length: 18

CDR3 DNA: TGTGCCAGCAGCCAGGGGGGCCCGCCCCAAGAGACCCAGTACTTC
CDR3 protein: CASSQGGPPQETQYF
J gene: TRBJ2-5
clone size: few
D gene: -
V gene: TRBV7-2
CDR3 length: 15

CDR3 DNA: TGTGCCAGCAGTTTCCCCGGGGCGCAGACCCAGCATTTT
CDR3 protein: CASSFPGAQTQHF
J gene: TRBJ1-5
clone size: few
D gene: -
V gene: TRBV6-5
CDR3 length: 13

CDR3 DNA: TGCAGTGCCCCAGAGGGGTACAATGAGCAGTTCTTC
CDR3 protein: CSAPEGYNEQFF
J gene: TRBJ2-1
clone size: many
D gene: -
V gene: TRBV20-1
CDR3 length: 12

CDR3 DNA: TGTGCCAGCTCACCGACAGGGGAGGCGGCTTTCTTT
CDR3 protein: CASSPTGEAAFF
J gene: TRBJ1-1
clone size: -
D gene: TRBD1
V gene: TRBV18
CDR3 length: 12

CDR3 DNA: TGTGCCAGCAGTCAACTTTGGACAGCCGACAATCAGCCCCAGCATTTT
CDR3 protein: CASSQLWTADNQPQHF
J gene: TRBJ1-5
clone size: few
D gene: -
V gene: TRBV6-1
CDR3 length: 16

CDR3 DNA: TGCAGTGCTAAGGCACAATGGGGGTTGTTGGGCGGCTACACCTTC
CDR3 protein: CSAKAQWGLLGGYTF
J gene: TRBJ1-2
clone size: few
D gene: -
V gene: TRBV20-1
CDR3 length: 15

CDR3 DNA: TGCAGTGCTAGGACTAGCGGGGTAGAGACCCAGTACTTC
CDR3 protein: CSARTSGVETQYF
J gene: TRBJ2-5
clone size: many
D gene: TRBD2
V gene: TRBV20-1
CDR3 length: 13

CDR3 DNA: TGTGCCAGCAGTTTAGCGGGCGCGGGGGGAGTTTACGAGCAGTACTTC
CDR3 protein: CASSLAGAGGVYEQYF
J gene: TRBJ2-7
clone size: many
D gene: TRBD2
V gene: TRBV12-3/TRBV12-4
CDR3 length: 16

CDR3 DNA: TGTGCCAGTAGTCCGGGACGGACAGGGAATCATGGCTACACCTTC
CDR3 protein: CASSPGRTGNHGYTF
J gene: TRBJ1-2
clone size: -
D gene: TRBD1
V gene: TRBV19
CDR3 length: 15

CDR3 DNA: TGTGCCAGCAGCTCCGCTAGCTTGGGGCCCTACGAGCAGTACTTC
CDR3 protein: CASSSASLGPYEQYF
J gene: TRBJ2-7
clone size: few
D gene: -
V gene: TRBV7-9
CDR3 length: 15

CDR3 DNA: TGTGCCAGCAGCTTATCGACAGGGGCGGAAAACACCATATATTTT
CDR3 protein: CASSLSTGAENTIYF
J gene: TRBJ1-3
clone size: -
D gene: TRBD1
V gene: TRBV7-2
CDR3 length: 15

CDR3 DNA: TGTGCCAGCAGCTTACTACAGGCTAACACTGAAGCTTTCTTT
CDR3 protein: CASSLLQANTEAFF
J gene: TRBJ1-1
clone size: few
D gene: -
V gene: TRBV7-2
CDR3 length: 14

CDR3 DNA: TGTGCCAGCAGCCTAGCGGGGGGGAGCTCCTACGAGCAGTACTTC
CDR3 protein: CASSLAGGSSYEQYF
J gene: TRBJ2-7
clone size: -
D gene: TRBD2
V gene: TRBV12-3/TRBV12-4
CDR3 length: 15

CDR3 DNA: TGTGCCAGCAGTTACGCAGGGGGCCGGGGGGTGTCAGATACGCAGTATTTT
CDR3 protein: CASSYAGGRGVSDTQYF
J gene: TRBJ2-3
clone size: few
D gene: -
V gene: TRBV6-5
CDR3 length: 17

CDR3 DNA: TGTGCCAGCAGCTCTACCCTCCCTGGGGGAAGCACAGATACGCAGTATTTT
CDR3 protein: CASSSTLPGGSTDTQYF
J gene: TRBJ2-3
clone size: few
D gene: -
V gene: TRBV6-1
CDR3 length: 17

CDR3 DNA: TGTGCCAGCTGCAACGAGGTCTCCGGGGAGCTGTTTTTT
CDR3 protein: CASCNEVSGELFF
J gene: TRBJ2-2
clone size: many
D gene: -
V gene: TRBV12-3/TRBV12-4
CDR3 length: 13

CDR3 DNA: TGCGCCAGCAGCTCGGGGACTAGCGGGGGGGCTGAGCAGTACTTC
CDR3 protein: CASSSGTSGGAEQYF
J gene: TRBJ2-7
clone size: few
D gene: TRBD2
V gene: TRBV5-1
CDR3 length: 15

CDR3 DNA: TGCGCCAGCAGCTTGTCATTAGCGGGGAATACCAATGAGCAGTTCTTC
CDR3 protein: CASSLSLAGNTNEQFF
J gene: TRBJ2-1
clone size: few
D gene: TRBD2
V gene: TRBV5-1
CDR3 length: 16

CDR3 DNA: TGTGCCAGCAACAGGGACAGCAATCAGCCCCAGCATTTT
CDR3 protein: CASNRDSNQPQHF
J gene: TRBJ1-5
clone size: many
D gene: -
V gene: TRBV2
CDR3 length: 13

CDR3 DNA: TGTGCTAGTGCCCTGGACAAGGGGAGATTCACCGGGGAGCTGTTTTTT
CDR3 protein: CASALDKGRFTGELFF
J gene: TRBJ2-2
clone size: -
D gene: -
V gene: TRBV12-5
CDR3 length: 16

CDR3 DNA: TGCGCCAGCAGAAGTACTAGCGGGAGCACAGATACGCAGTATTTT
CDR3 protein: CASRSTSGSTDTQYF
J gene: TRBJ2-3
clone size: -
D gene: TRBD2
V gene: TRBV5-1
CDR3 length: 15

CDR3 DNA: TGTGCCAGCAGTCCTAAACCGCCGGGACAGGGGATGCTGTTTTTT
CDR3 protein: CASSPKPPGQGMLFF
J gene: TRBJ2-2
clone size: -
D gene: TRBD1
V gene: TRBV25-1
CDR3 length: 15

CDR3 DNA: TGTGCCAGCAGACCGGGACGGTTGTCCTACAATGAGCAGTTCTTC
CDR3 protein: CASRPGRLSYNEQFF
J gene: TRBJ2-1
clone size: -
D gene: -
V gene: TRBV7-2
CDR3 length: 15

CDR3 DNA: TGTGCCAGCAGCTTATACCCCAACAGACATGAGCAGTTCTTC
CDR3 protein: CASSLYPNRHEQFF
J gene: TRBJ2-1
clone size: -
D gene: -
V gene: TRBV7-9
CDR3 length: 14

CDR3 DNA: TGCGCCAGCAGCTTGGCCGATAGAGGCGAGCAGTACTTC
CDR3 protein: CASSLADRGEQYF
J gene: TRBJ2-7
clone size: -
D gene: -
V gene: TRBV5-1
CDR3 length: 13

CDR3 DNA: TGTGCCAGCAGTTACCTATCGGGATCTAACACTGAAGCTTTCTTT
CDR3 protein: CASSYLSGSNTEAFF
J gene: TRBJ1-1
clone size: -
D gene: -
V gene: TRBV6-5
CDR3 length: 15

CDR3 DNA: TGTGCCAGCAGTTACCGCTTGACAGGTCCCTCGTATGGCTACACCTTC
CDR3 protein: CASSYRLTGPSYGYTF
J gene: TRBJ1-2
clone size: -
D gene: -
V gene: TRBV6-2/TRBV6-3
CDR3 length: 16

CDR3 DNA: TGCAGCGTTTCATTACTGGTGAACACTGAAGCTTTCTTT
CDR3 protein: CSVSLLVNTEAFF
J gene: TRBJ1-1
clone size: -
D gene: -
V gene: TRBV29-1
CDR3 length: 13

CDR3 DNA: TGTGCCAGCAGTGGGGAAGACCCGACAGAGGATGGCTACACCTTC
CDR3 protein: CASSGEDPTEDGYTF
J gene: TRBJ1-2
clone size: -
D gene: -
V gene: TRBV12-3/TRBV12-4
CDR3 length: 15

CDR3 DNA: TGTGCCAGCAGCTACCCCCGGCGGGTGGGCACAGATACGCAGTATTTT
CDR3 protein: CASSYPRRVGTDTQYF
J gene: TRBJ2-3
clone size: -
D gene: -
V gene: TRBV7-2
CDR3 length: 16

CDR3 DNA: TGTGCCAGTAGTAAGTGGATCCAAGAGGAAAAACTGTTTTTT
CDR3 protein: CASSKWIQEEKLFF
J gene: TRBJ1-4
clone size: -
D gene: -
V gene: TRBV19
CDR3 length: 14

CDR3 DNA: TGCAGCGTTGGTCAGGGGGCTGGCAATGAGCAGTTCTTC
CDR3 protein: CSVGQGAGNEQFF
J gene: TRBJ2-1
clone size: many
D gene: TRBD1
V gene: TRBV29-1
CDR3 length: 13

CDR3 DNA: TGCGCCAGCAGCCAAGTTGGGTGGAATGAGCAGTTCTTC
CDR3 protein: CASSQVGWNEQFF
J gene: TRBJ2-1
clone size: -
D gene: -
V gene: TRBV4-1
CDR3 length: 13

CDR3 DNA: TGTGCCAGCAGTTACTCACCCGAAAAACTGTTTTTT
CDR3 protein: CASSYSPEKLFF
J gene: TRBJ1-4
clone size: -
D gene: -
V gene: TRBV6-6
CDR3 length: 12

CDR3 DNA: TGCAGTGCTAGAGATCGTAAGACACAGAGCTCCTACAATGAGCAGTTCTTC
CDR3 protein: CSARDRKTQSSYNEQFF
J gene: TRBJ2-1
clone size: -
D gene: -
V gene: TRBV20-1
CDR3 length: 17

CDR3 DNA: TGTGCCAGCAGCCTCCTACAGGGGGCGGCTGGAAACACCATATATTTT
CDR3 protein: CASSLLQGAAGNTIYF
J gene: TRBJ1-3
clone size: few
D gene: TRBD1
V gene: TRBV7-2
CDR3 length: 16

CDR3 DNA: TGCGCCAGCAGCCAACAGGGTTTCGTCGACAATGAGCAGTTCTTC
CDR3 protein: CASSQQGFVDNEQFF
J gene: TRBJ2-1
clone size: -
D gene: -
V gene: TRBV4-3
CDR3 length: 15

CDR3 DNA: TGCGCCAGCAGCTTCACCGTCGGGAACACTGAAGCTTTCTTT
CDR3 protein: CASSFTVGNTEAFF
J gene: TRBJ1-1
clone size: many
D gene: -
V gene: TRBV5-1
CDR3 length: 14

CDR3 DNA: TGTGCCAGCAGCCAAGATTCCGGGAGCACTCAGGATACGCAGTATTTT
CDR3 protein: CASSQDSGSTQDTQYF
J gene: TRBJ2-3
clone size: -
D gene: -
V gene: TRBV4-2
CDR3 length: 16

CDR3 DNA: TGTGCCAGCAGTTACGAAGGGTTGGGTTTCTTT
CDR3 protein: CASSYEGLGFF
J gene: TRBJ1-1
clone size: many
D gene: -
V gene: TRBV6-6
CDR3 length: 11

CDR3 DNA: TGCAGTGCTTCGGACAGAGGGGTTGAGCAGTTCTTC
CDR3 protein: CSASDRGVEQFF
J gene: TRBJ2-1
clone size: many
D gene: -
V gene: TRBV20-1
CDR3 length: 12

CDR3 DNA: TGTGCCAGCAGCTTCGGTATATCGGTCAATGAGCAGTTCTTC
CDR3 protein: CASSFGISVNEQFF
J gene: TRBJ2-1
clone size: -
D gene: -
V gene: TRBV7-2
CDR3 length: 14

CDR3 DNA: TGTGCCAGCACCTCCGATTCTGTGGGGCAGTATTTT
CDR3 protein: CASTSDSVGQYF
J gene: TRBJ2-3
clone size: many
D gene: -
V gene: TRBV7-9
CDR3 length: 12

CDR3 DNA: TGCAGCGTTGAAGCCCCCTGGACTAGCGGGAAAAACATTCAGTACTTC
CDR3 protein: CSVEAPWTSGKNIQYF
J gene: TRBJ2-4
clone size: few
D gene: TRBD2
V gene: TRBV29-1
CDR3 length: 16

CDR3 DNA: TGCGCCAGCAGCCAAACTAATCGACGAAGCACAGATACGCAGTATTTT
CDR3 protein: CASSQTNRRSTDTQYF
J gene: TRBJ2-3
clone size: few
D gene: -
V gene: TRBV4-3
CDR3 length: 16

CDR3 DNA: TGCAGCGTAGTTGGACAGACCTACGAGCAGTACTTC
CDR3 protein: CSVVGQTYEQYF
J gene: TRBJ2-7
clone size: many
D gene: -
V gene: TRBV29-1
CDR3 length: 12

CDR3 DNA: TGTGCCTGGACCGCCAACAGGATAGCTTTCTTT
CDR3 protein: CAWTANRIAFF
J gene: TRBJ1-1
clone size: many
D gene: -
V gene: TRBV30
CDR3 length: 11

CDR3 DNA: TGCGCCAGCAGCCAACGGGGGAACCAAGAGACCCAGTACTTC
CDR3 protein: CASSQRGNQETQYF
J gene: TRBJ2-5
clone size: -
D gene: -
V gene: TRBV4-1
CDR3 length: 14

CDR3 DNA: TGCGCCAGCAGCCAAGTTTTAGGAGGGAGGTTTTATGGCTACACCTTC
CDR3 protein: CASSQVLGGRFYGYTF
J gene: TRBJ1-2
clone size: -
D gene: -
V gene: TRBV4-1
CDR3 length: 16

CDR3 DNA: TGTGCCTGGAGTAGGTTGGGGGACACAGATACGCAGTATTTT
CDR3 protein: CAWSRLGDTDTQYF
J gene: TRBJ2-3
clone size: many
D gene: -
V gene: TRBV30
CDR3 length: 14

CDR3 DNA: TGTGCCAGCAGCTCCCGTTCGGGAGACCAGCAGTACTTC
CDR3 protein: CASSSRSGDQQYF
J gene: TRBJ2-7
clone size: few
D gene: -
V gene: TRBV7-2
CDR3 length: 13